These T cell receptor beta chains were read from a single sample in a study of blood T cell repertoires in COVID-19. Sequencing was performed with immunoSEQ multiplex PCR; in TCRdb, only in-frame clones are kept and a portion is missing. The sample consists of 250,000 to 300,000 clones, 80% to 90% of them appearing once. What was sequenced was peripheral blood. The source is a woman in her 70s with acute or convalescent COVID-19. Both conserved end residues are part of each CDR3. The D gene is left open where the match is weak. Expanded clones get a size class; other rows say once, few or many, or leave the size out.

j_gene | v_gene | abundance | d_gene | CDR3aa | CDR3nt
TRBJ2-2 | TRBV6-5 | - | - | CATGTYTGELFF | TGTGCCACAGGGACATACACCGGGGAGCTGTTTTTT
TRBJ1-3 | TRBV6-1 | - | - | CASSDGAAGNTIYF | TGTGCCAGCAGTGATGGGGCAGCTGGAAACACCATATATTTT
TRBJ1-1 | TRBV27 | few | - | CASRWRGGNTEAFF | TGTGCCAGCAGGTGGAGGGGTGGGAACACTGAAGCTTTCTTT
TRBJ1-1 | TRBV29-1 | - | - | CSSRTPNTEAFF | TGCAGCAGCCGGACACCGAACACTGAAGCTTTCTTT
TRBJ1-2 | TRBV2 | - | - | CASSELQNSPVNTF | TGTGCCAGCAGTGAGTTACAGAACTCGCCTGTGAACACCTTC
TRBJ1-1 | TRBV19 | few | - | CASSIAEVGNTEAFF | TGTGCCAGTAGTATAGCCGAGGTTGGGAACACTGAAGCTTTCTTT
TRBJ1-2 | TRBV11-2 | - | - | CASTQDSYYGYTF | TGTGCCAGCACTCAGGACAGCTACTATGGCTACACCTTC
TRBJ1-1 | TRBV6-5 | - | - | CASSSTMNTEAFF | TGTGCCAGCAGTTCTACCATGAACACTGAAGCTTTCTTT
TRBJ2-7 | TRBV6-5 | - | - | CAIGVTQGPNEQYF | TGTGCCATTGGCGTCACTCAGGGGCCCAACGAGCAGTACTTC
TRBJ2-3 | TRBV27 | - | TRBD2 | CASSLVAGDTQYF | TGTGCCAGCAGTTTAGTAGCGGGGGATACGCAGTATTTT
TRBJ1-2 | TRBV7-8 | - | - | CASSRQSSYYGYTF | TGTGCCAGCTCCAGGCAGTCGAGTTACTATGGCTACACCTTC
TRBJ1-2 | TRBV9 | - | TRBD1 | CASSATTLAGTGAGDGYTF | TGTGCCAGCAGCGCAACGACCCTAGCCGGGACAGGGGCCGGGGATGGCTACACCTTC
TRBJ2-3 | TRBV18 | - | TRBD1 | CASSPRTGGTDTQYF | TGTGCCAGCTCACCAAGGACAGGGGGCACAGATACGCAGTATTTT
TRBJ2-6 | TRBV12-5 | few | - | CASGLVRGSGANVLTF | TGTGCTAGTGGTTTGGTACGGGGGTCTGGGGCCAACGTCCTGACTTTC
TRBJ1-5 | TRBV24-1 | few | - | CATSDATGGWSNQPQHF | TGTGCCACCAGTGATGCCACGGGAGGCTGGAGCAATCAGCCCCAGCATTTT
TRBJ2-7 | TRBV3-1/TRBV3-2 | - | TRBD2 | CASSRLTSQPYEQYF | TGTGCCAGCAGCCGCCTGACTAGCCAACCTTACGAGCAGTACTTC
TRBJ1-2 | TRBV6-5 | - | - | CASSIQNYGYTF | TGTGCCAGCAGTATACAGAACTATGGCTACACCTTC
TRBJ1-1 | TRBV2 | few | - | CASSAQVNTEAFF | TGTGCCAGCAGTGCACAGGTGAACACTGAAGCTTTCTTT
TRBJ1-1 | TRBV7-8 | - | TRBD1 | CASSVTGTVNTEAFF | TGTGCCAGCAGCGTCACCGGGACAGTGAACACTGAAGCTTTCTTT
TRBJ1-6 | TRBV27 | - | - | CASSFLSSPLHF | TGTGCCAGCAGTTTCCTGAGTTCACCCCTCCACTTT
TRBJ2-2 | TRBV7-9 | once | - | CASSLERQNTGELFF | TGTGCCAGCAGCTTAGAGAGGCAGAACACCGGGGAGCTGTTTTTT
TRBJ2-1 | TRBV10-3 | - | TRBD2 | CAIRGGTSGEQFF | TGTGCCATCAGGGGGGGAACTAGCGGGGAGCAGTTCTTC
TRBJ2-1 | TRBV6-1 | - | TRBD2 | CASTSGTVNEQFF | TGTGCCAGCACTAGCGGGACTGTTAATGAGCAGTTCTTC
TRBJ1-2 | TRBV5-8 | medium-sized | - | CASSLGTWADYGYTF | TGTGCCAGCAGCTTGGGAACCTGGGCCGATTATGGCTACACCTTC
TRBJ2-1 | TRBV6-5 | - | - | CASRRINEQFF | TGTGCCAGCAGGAGGATCAATGAGCAGTTCTTC
TRBJ1-4 | TRBV2 | - | - | CASSEEGLGNEKLFF | TGTGCCAGCAGTGAAGAGGGACTGGGTAATGAAAAACTGTTTTTT
TRBJ1-2 | TRBV18 | - | TRBD1 | CASSPLSGQGTYYGYTF | TGTGCCAGCTCACCCCTTAGCGGACAGGGTACTTACTATGGCTACACCTTC
TRBJ1-5 | TRBV2 | - | - | CASLRVPGNSNQPQHF | TGTGCCAGCCTGAGGGTCCCGGGGAATAGCAATCAGCCCCAGCATTTT
TRBJ1-2 | TRBV6-5 | - | - | CASRGGPQAVYGYTF | TGTGCCAGCAGGGGGGGGCCCCAGGCCGTCTATGGCTACACCTTC
TRBJ2-3 | TRBV10-2 | - | - | CASRTTSTDTQYF | TGCGCCTCCCGGACTACTAGCACAGATACGCAGTATTTT
TRBJ2-5 | TRBV5-1 | - | - | CASSASASTTQYF | TGCGCCAGCAGTGCGTCGGCTAGCACGACCCAGTACTTC
TRBJ2-7 | TRBV2 | once | TRBD1 | CASSGQGAGVPYF | TGTGCCAGCTCAGGACAGGGGGCCGGAGTCCCCTACTTC
TRBJ2-4 | TRBV11-1 | once | TRBD2 | CASSARGGQNIQYF | TGTGCCAGCAGCGCGCGGGGGGGGCAAAACATTCAGTACTTC
TRBJ2-7 | TRBV6-5 | - | TRBD1 | CASSYSVGGLYEQYF | TGTGCCAGCAGTTACTCGGTAGGGGGCCTCTACGAGCAGTACTTC
TRBJ2-7 | TRBV5-1 | once | TRBD1 | CASSFTGTGVSEQYF | TGCGCCAGCAGCTTTACCGGGACAGGGGTGTCCGAGCAGTACTTC
TRBJ1-2 | TRBV5-5 | - | - | CASSRHRYYGYTF | TGTGCCAGCAGCCGACACAGATACTATGGCTACACCTTC
TRBJ2-7 | TRBV5-6 | - | TRBD1 | CASSWDRGNYEQYF | TGTGCCAGCAGCTGGGACAGGGGGAACTACGAGCAGTACTTC
TRBJ2-3 | TRBV5-4 | few | TRBD2 | CASSFSAGGDTQYF | TGTGCCAGCAGCTTCTCAGCGGGGGGAGATACGCAGTATTTT
TRBJ2-1 | TRBV7-9 | - | TRBD2 | CASSAQRGTWNEQFF | TGTGCCAGCAGCGCGCAGCGGGGGACATGGAATGAGCAGTTCTTC
TRBJ2-2 | TRBV29-1 | - | - | CSVAGNTNTGELFF | TGCAGCGTTGCAGGAAATACGAACACCGGGGAGCTGTTTTTT
TRBJ1-1 | TRBV15 | - | TRBD1 | CATSRDRERGRVGDGEAFF | TGTGCCACCAGCAGAGATCGGGAAAGGGGGCGGGTTGGTGACGGTGAAGCTTTCTTT
TRBJ1-1 | TRBV10-3 | - | - | CASTGYTEAFF | TGTGCCTCCACAGGATATACTGAAGCTTTCTTT